The 14 T cell receptor beta chains below come from one sample, sequenced in a study of cytomegalovirus exposure and HLA in healthy donors. It was with 60 Vbeta and 13 Jbeta primers that the PCR ran. Libraries were prepared by immunoSEQ multiplex PCR; TCRdb keeps only in-frame clonotypes and omits some of them. The sample shows roughly 100,000 clones, about four fifths of them seen only once. Specimen: PBMCs. These receptors were taken from a man under 40 in good health and CMV-seronegative.

In this sample, this clone turned up once. The rearrangement links TRBV10-3 to TRBJ2-7; 10 bases match TRBD1. CDR1 is ENHRY, CDR2 SYGVKD, per germline. The CDR3 spans 16 residues. V gave up 0 bases and J gave up 6 bases; unmatched junction bases: 8. The CDR3 DNA follows: TGTGCCATCAGTGAGTCAGGGGACAGGGGTATGGCCGAGCAGTACTTC. Its translation is CAISESGDRGMAEQYF.

This sequence joins TRBV30 and TRBJ1-5; D remains ambiguous. The V gene lost 4 bases and the J gene lost 7 bases, with 14 bases spanning the gap. The CDR3 spans 13 residues. Germline values: CDR1 GTSNPN, CDR2 SVGIG (reference sequence). Here the CDR3 DNA reads TGTGCCTGGAACGAACTTACCGGGCAGCCCCAGCATTTT. This translates into CAWNELTGQPQHF.

The gene calls are TRBV5-1 and TRBJ2-7; the D gene is possibly TRBD1 (8 bases). Germline V lookup: CDR1 SGHRS, CDR2 YFSETQ. Deletions cut 4 bases from V and 5 bases from J, with 16 bases between. The CDR3 sequence is 14 residues long. The chain's CDR3 is CASSTGGAPNEQYF. The CDR3 DNA sequence: TGCGCCAGCAGCACAGGGGGGGCCCCCAACGAGCAGTACTTC.

V usage is TRBV6-5 and J usage is TRBJ1-5; a possible D gene is TRBD1 (5 bases). Germline loops: CDR1 MNHEY, CDR2 SVGAGI. This CDR3 contains 13 residues. The V end was cut by 2 bases, the J end by 11 bases, with 13 bases between. In nucleotides, the CDR3 is TGTGCCAGCAGTTACGTCGGTGGAGGGGCCCAGCATTTT. Its protein is CASSYVGGGAQHF.

The genes are TRBV5-1 and TRBJ2-1, with TRBD2 as a possible D gene (7 bases). The germline gives CDR1 SGHRS, CDR2 YFSETQ. Trimming cost V 3 bases and J 5 bases, with 18 bases left between them. The CDR3 runs 16 residues. CDR3 region: CASSSRWGGNNNEQFF. CDR3 bases: TGCGCCAGCAGCTCACGTTGGGGGGGCAATAACAATGAGCAGTTCTTC.

The chain has TRBV4-2 and TRBJ2-3; TRBD2 matches 8 bases. The V gene's germline CDR1 is LGHNA and CDR2 YNFKEQ. The trim removed 3 bases at V and 5 bases at J, leaving 13 bases unmatched. The CDR3 contains 17 residues. This chain's CDR3 is CASSQVTSVLVQDTQYF. The CDR3 DNA is TGTGCCAGCAGCCAGGTGACTAGCGTCCTAGTACAAGATACGCAGTATTTT.

The chain's CDR3 is CASSIGKGREAFF. CDR3 DNA sequence: TGTGCCAGTAGTATCGGTAAAGGGAGAGAAGCTTTCTTT. This chain uses TRBV19 with TRBJ1-1, with D hard to call. V lost 3 bases, J lost 8 bases, and 13 bases lay in between. The CDR3 consists of 13 residues. The V gene's germline CDR1 is LNHDA and CDR2 SQIVND (reference sequence).

This chain joins TRBV5-1 and TRBJ2-3; TRBD1 matches 7 bases. Germline CDR1 SGHRS, CDR2 YFSETQ. V lost 3 bases, J lost 4 bases, and 8 bases stayed unmatched. CDR3 length: 15 residues. DNA of the CDR3: TGCGCCAGCAGCTGGGGCGAGGGGGCCGCAGATACGCAGTATTTT. As protein: CASSWGEGAADTQYF.

This clone was found once. The chain joins TRBV6-5 to TRBJ1-6; no definite D call. The V gene lost 6 bases and the J gene lost 6 bases, with 9 bases spanning the gap. This CDR3 spans 13 amino acids. The germline CDR1 and CDR2 sequences are MNHEY and SVGAGI. Here the CDR3 reads CASRQYSNSPLHF. The CDR3 nucleotides are TGTGCCAGCAGACAGTATAGTAATTCACCCCTCCACTTT.

The gene calls are TRBV4-2 and TRBJ2-1; D gene uncertain. CDR1 and CDR2 from the germline V gene are LGHNA and YNFKEQ. V was trimmed by 3 bases and J by 7 bases, leaving 13 bases between them. This CDR3 comprises 14 residues. The CDR3 DNA reads TGTGCCAGCAGCCACCACACCGTCCCGAATGAGCAGTTCTTC. Protein product: CASSHHTVPNEQFF.

This chain joins TRBV14 and TRBJ1-2; D remains unclear. In germline, CDR1 is SGHDN, CDR2 FVKESK. This CDR3 region has 12 residues. The ends were cut back, 1 base at V and 10 bases at J, with 10 bases in the middle. The CDR3 DNA reads as TGTGCCAGCAGCCAAGTTGGCCGTCTCTACACCTTC. It encodes CASSQVGRLYTF.

The chain combines TRBV28 with TRBJ2-7; maybe TRBD2 (6 bases). V lost 10 bases and J lost 3, with 16 bases in between. The CDR3 spans 13 residues. The germline gives CDR1 MDHEN, CDR2 SYDVKM. The CDR3 is CATVGGRGYEQYF. The CDR3, as DNA: TGTGCCACCGTCGGGGGTAGGGGCTACGAGCAGTACTTC.

The chain has TRBV14 and TRBJ1-6, with 8 bases fitting TRBD1. The CDR3 is 15 residues long. CDR1 and CDR2 (germline): SGHDN, FVKESK. Losses at the gene ends were 0 bases for V and 10 bases for J; bases not matched to a gene: 5. The CDR3, as DNA: TGTGCCAGCAGCCAAGATCACAGGGGGGCCTCACCCCTCCACTTT. This sequence encodes CASSQDHRGASPLHF.

This clone has only one observation. V is TRBV27 and J is TRBJ2-2, with 8 bases fitting TRBD2. From germline, CDR1 is MNHEY and CDR2 SMNVEV (reference sequence). The junction had 5 bases not matched to a gene; V was cut back by 5 bases and J by 6 bases. CDR3 length: 14 amino acids. For the CDR3, the DNA is TGTGCCAGCAGTCTACTAGCGGATCCCGGGGAGCTGTTTTTT. Translated, it gives CASSLLADPGELFF.